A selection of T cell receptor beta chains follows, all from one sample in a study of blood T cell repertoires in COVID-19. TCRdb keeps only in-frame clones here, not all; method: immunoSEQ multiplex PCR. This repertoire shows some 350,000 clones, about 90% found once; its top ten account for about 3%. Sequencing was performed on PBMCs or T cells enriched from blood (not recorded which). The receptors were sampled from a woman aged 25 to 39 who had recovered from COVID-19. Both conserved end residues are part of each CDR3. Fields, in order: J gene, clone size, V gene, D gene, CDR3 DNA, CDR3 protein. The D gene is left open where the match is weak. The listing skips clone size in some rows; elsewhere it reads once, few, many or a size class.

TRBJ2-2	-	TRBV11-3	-	TGTGCCAGCAGTAAGCGGAACACCGGGGAGCTGTTTTTT	CASSKRNTGELFF
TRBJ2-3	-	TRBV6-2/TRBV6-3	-	TGTGCCAGCAGTTACTTAGGGACTGGCACAGATACGCAGTATTTT	CASSYLGTGTDTQYF
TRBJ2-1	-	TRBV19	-	TGTGCCACCTTCCCCAATGAGCAGTTCTTC	CATFPNEQFF
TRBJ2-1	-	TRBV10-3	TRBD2	TGTGCCATCAGAGGGGATAGCGGGAGGAAGTCCTACAATGAGCAGTTCTTC	CAIRGDSGRKSYNEQFF
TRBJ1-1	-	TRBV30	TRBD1	TGTGCCTGGGGGACAGGTGAAGCTTTCTTT	CAWGTGEAFF
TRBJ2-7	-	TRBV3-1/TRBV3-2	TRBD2	TGTGCCAGCAGCCCCCGGACTAGCGGGACCCCCGAGCAGTACTTC	CASSPRTSGTPEQYF
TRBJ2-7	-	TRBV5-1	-	TGCGCCAGCAGCTTGGACCGGGTTGGGCAGTACTTC	CASSLDRVGQYF
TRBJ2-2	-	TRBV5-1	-	TGCGCCAGCAGCTTGGCCGTAACGAACACCGGGGAGCTGTTTTTT	CASSLAVTNTGELFF
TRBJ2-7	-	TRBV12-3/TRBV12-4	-	TGTGCCAGCAGCCACTCCTACGAGCAGTACTTC	CASSHSYEQYF
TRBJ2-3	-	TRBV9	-	TGTGCCAGCACCCCGTCGGGGGTAGGGCGTGCAGATACGCAGTATTTT	CASTPSGVGRADTQYF
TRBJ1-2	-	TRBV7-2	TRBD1	TGTGCCAGCAGCTTCGGACAGGGTTGGTATGGCTACACCTTC	CASSFGQGWYGYTF
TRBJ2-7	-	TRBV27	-	TGTGCCAGCAGTTCCTCCCGGGACTTCTCCTACGAGCAGTACTTC	CASSSSRDFSYEQYF
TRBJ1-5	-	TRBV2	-	TGTGCCAGCAGTGCTGACAGACAGCCCCAGCATTTT	CASSADRQPQHF
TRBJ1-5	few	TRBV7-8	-	TGTGCCAGCAGCGCAGACAGAAATCAGCCCCAGCATTTT	CASSADRNQPQHF
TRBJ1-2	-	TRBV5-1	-	TGCGCCAGCAGCTTGGGGACAGCGTCCTTCTATGGCTACACCTTC	CASSLGTASFYGYTF
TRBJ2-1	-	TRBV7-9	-	TGTGCCAGCAGCTTGGACGGCCGGGGGCAGTTCTTC	CASSLDGRGQFF
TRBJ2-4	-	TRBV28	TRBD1	TGTGCCAGCAGTCCCCCCAGGGGGCGAGTCAAAAACATTCAGTACTTC	CASSPPRGRVKNIQYF
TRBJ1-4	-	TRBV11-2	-	TGTGCCAGCAGCTTGGTAGACAGCCTGAATGAAAAACTGTTTTTT	CASSLVDSLNEKLFF
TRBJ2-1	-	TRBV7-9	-	TGTGCCAGCAGCCCCCCATCAGCGGGCTACAATGAGCAGTTCTTC	CASSPPSAGYNEQFF
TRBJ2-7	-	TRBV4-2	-	TGTGCCAGCAGCCAAGATCCAGGGCCAAGCTCCTACGAGCAGTACTTC	CASSQDPGPSSYEQYF
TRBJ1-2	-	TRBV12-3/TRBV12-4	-	TGTGCCAGCAGTTTGGAGACAGGAATGGGCTACACCTTC	CASSLETGMGYTF
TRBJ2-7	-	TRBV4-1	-	TGCGCCAGCAGCCAAGGTTTAGGGGTCTACGAGCAGTACTTC	CASSQGLGVYEQYF
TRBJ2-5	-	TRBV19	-	TGTGCCAGTAGTCCAGGTAGACAGCACCGGCGAGAGACCCAGTACTTC	CASSPGRQHRRETQYF
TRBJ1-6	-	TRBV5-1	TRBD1	TGCGCCAGCAGCCAGGGACAGACCGGTTCACCCCTCCACTTT	CASSQGQTGSPLHF
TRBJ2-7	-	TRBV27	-	TGTGCCAGCGGGGCTTACTACGAGCAGTACTTC	CASGAYYEQYF
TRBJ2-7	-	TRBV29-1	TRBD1	TGCAGTGCTACCGGGACAGTTACCTACGAGCAGTACTTC	CSATGTVTYEQYF
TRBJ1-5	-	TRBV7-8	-	TGTGCCAGCAGCTTAAGGCCTACGGCAACCGGCCGGGGCAATCAGCCCCAGCATTTT	CASSLRPTATGRGNQPQHF
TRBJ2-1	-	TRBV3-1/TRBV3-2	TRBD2	TGTGCCAGCAGCCAAGCAAGCGGGGACTACAATGAGCAGTTCTTC	CASSQASGDYNEQFF
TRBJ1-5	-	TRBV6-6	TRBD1	TGTGCCAGCAGTCCACATGACAGGGGTAGTTGGAGCAATCAGCCCCAGCATTTT	CASSPHDRGSWSNQPQHF
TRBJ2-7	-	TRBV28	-	TGTGCCAGCAGTTCTCCAGACAGCTACGAGCAGTACTTC	CASSSPDSYEQYF
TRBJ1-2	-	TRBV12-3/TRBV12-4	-	TGTGCCAGCAATGGGCGGGGTTGGAAGGGCTACACCTTC	CASNGRGWKGYTF
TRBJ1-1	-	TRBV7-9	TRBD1	TGTGCCAGCAGCTTAGTGACAGGGGATCTTGAAGCTTTCTTT	CASSLVTGDLEAFF
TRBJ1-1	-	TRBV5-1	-	TGCGCCAGCAGCGATCCAGGGGTCCCGAACACTGAAGCTTTCTTT	CASSDPGVPNTEAFF
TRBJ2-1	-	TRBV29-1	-	TGCAGCGTGGTCACCGCATACGGGAGGGGGCGGCTTGGGAATGAGCAGTTCTTC	CSVVTAYGRGRLGNEQFF
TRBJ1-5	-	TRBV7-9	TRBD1	TGTGCCAGCAGCCCTACAGGGGGTAGGCCCCAGCATTTT	CASSPTGGRPQHF
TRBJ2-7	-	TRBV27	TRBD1	TGTGCCAGCAGCCGGCGAGCAGGGGGCACCTACGAGCAGTACTTC	CASSRRAGGTYEQYF
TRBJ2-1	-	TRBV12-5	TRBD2	TGTGCTAGTGGTTTGGTACGGGTAGCGGGGGGGACCTACAATGAGCAGTTCTTC	CASGLVRVAGGTYNEQFF
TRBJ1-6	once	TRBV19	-	TGTGCCAGTACCAGAGGGAACTCCTATAATTCACCCCTCCACTTT	CASTRGNSYNSPLHF
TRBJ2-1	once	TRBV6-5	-	TGTGCCAGCAAGAGTACAGGGTACAATGAGCAGTTCTTC	CASKSTGYNEQFF
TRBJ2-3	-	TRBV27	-	TGTGCCAGCAGTTTAGGAGGCGGCCGGCGGGGAGATACGCAGTATTTT	CASSLGGGRRGDTQYF
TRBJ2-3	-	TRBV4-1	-	TGCGCCAGCAGCCAAGAAGGCCAGCGGGGCACAGATACGCAGTATTTT	CASSQEGQRGTDTQYF
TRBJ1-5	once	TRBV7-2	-	TGTGCCAGCAGCTTAGCTCCAGGGGATGGTCAGCCCCAGCATTTT	CASSLAPGDGQPQHF
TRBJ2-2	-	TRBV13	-	TGTGCCAGCGGCAAACCGGGGGAAGTCACCGGGGAGCTGTTTTTT	CASGKPGEVTGELFF